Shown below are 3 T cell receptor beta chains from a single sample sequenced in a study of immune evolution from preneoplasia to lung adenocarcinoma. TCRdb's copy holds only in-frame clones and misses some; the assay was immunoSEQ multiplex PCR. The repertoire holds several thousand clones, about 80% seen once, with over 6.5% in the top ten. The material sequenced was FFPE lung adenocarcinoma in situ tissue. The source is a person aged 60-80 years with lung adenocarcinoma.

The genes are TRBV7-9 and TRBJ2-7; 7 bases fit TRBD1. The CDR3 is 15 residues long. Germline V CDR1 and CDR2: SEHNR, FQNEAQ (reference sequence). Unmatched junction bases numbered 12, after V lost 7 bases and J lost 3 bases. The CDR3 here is CASITNRQGHYEQYF. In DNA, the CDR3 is TGTGCCAGCATAACCAACCGACAGGGACACTACGAGCAGTACTTC.

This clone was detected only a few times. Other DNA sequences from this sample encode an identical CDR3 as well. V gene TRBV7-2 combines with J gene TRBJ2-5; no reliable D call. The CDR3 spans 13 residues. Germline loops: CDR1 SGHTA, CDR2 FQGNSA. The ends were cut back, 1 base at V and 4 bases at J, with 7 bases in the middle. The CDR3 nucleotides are TGTGCCAGCAGCTTAGTTGTGAGAGAGACCCAGTACTTC. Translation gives CASSLVVRETQYF.

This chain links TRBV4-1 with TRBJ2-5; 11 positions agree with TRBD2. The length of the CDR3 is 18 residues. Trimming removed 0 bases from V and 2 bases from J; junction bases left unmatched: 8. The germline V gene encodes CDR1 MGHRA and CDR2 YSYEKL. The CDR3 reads CASSQDVGLAGGQETQYF. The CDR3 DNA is TGCGCCAGCAGCCAAGATGTTGGTTTAGCGGGGGGGCAAGAGACCCAGTACTTC.